Listed below are T cell receptor beta chains from one sample, sequenced in a study of cytomegalovirus exposure and HLA in healthy donors. Measured with immunoSEQ multiplex PCR; TCRdb has only the in-frame clones, and not every one. The table records around 86,000 clones, 7.6% of them present only once. The source material was PBMCs. The receptors were sampled from a man aged 45-60 years in good health and CMV-seronegative. CDR3s include the opening cysteine and the closing phenylalanine or tryptophan. Fields, in order: CDR3 DNA, CDR3 protein, V gene, J gene, clone size, D gene. A D gene is named only where the DNA matches it firmly. For some rows the clone size is stated as once, few or many, or as a class when expanded; others skip it.

TGTGCCAGCAGTGCGGGTTATGACACTGAAGCTTTCTTT	CASSAGYDTEAFF	TRBV6-1	TRBJ1-1	many	.
TGTGCCAGCAGTTTAAAGCTGCACTGGTCAAACTTC	CASSLKLHWSNF	TRBV28	TRBJ2-7	few	.
TGCGCCAGCAGCCAAGATCCCCCTAGCAGAGAGACCCAGTACTTC	CASSQDPPSRETQYF	TRBV4-1	TRBJ2-5	.	.
TGTGCCAGAAGTGAAATAGCGGAGCAGTTCTTC	CARSEIAEQFF	TRBV6-1	TRBJ2-1	.	.
TGTGCCAGCAGCTTAGGTCCGGCGGGGGCCACAGATACGCAGTATTTT	CASSLGPAGATDTQYF	TRBV7-8	TRBJ2-3	.	.
TGTGCCAGCAGTGAAAAAGGGGACAAGTATGGCTACACCTTC	CASSEKGDKYGYTF	TRBV6-1	TRBJ1-2	few	.
TGTGCCTGGAGTGTAGCGGGAAGGGACACCGGGGAGCTGTTTTTT	CAWSVAGRDTGELFF	TRBV30	TRBJ2-2	few	TRBD2
TGCGCCAGCAGCTACCGGACAGGCTCCTACAATGAGCAGTTCTTC	CASSYRTGSYNEQFF	TRBV5-1	TRBJ2-1	.	TRBD1
TGTGCCAGCAGCTTGGCGCAGGGGGCCACCCGCGAGCAGTACTTC	CASSLAQGATREQYF	TRBV5-5	TRBJ2-7	few	TRBD1
TGTGCCAGCAGCCACTTTCTGGGGGCTTTCAGGGGTCCAAAGACTAATAATGAAAAACTGTTTTTT	CASSHFLGAFRGPKTNNEKLFF	TRBV4-2	TRBJ1-4	.	.
TGTGCCAGCAGTTACAGGACCCTGGACAGCTATGGCTACACCTTC	CASSYRTLDSYGYTF	TRBV6-6	TRBJ1-2	.	.
TGTGCGGGTCGGGGGAATCTGGGAGGAAACACCATATATTTT	CAGRGNLGGNTIYF	TRBV14	TRBJ1-3	.	.
TGTGCCAGCAGTTTCAGTTCCGGGAGGGTAAGAGGCTACACCTTC	CASSFSSGRVRGYTF	TRBV28	TRBJ1-2	few	.
TGTGCCAGCAGTTCTCTAGCGGGGGCACTAACTACTAGCACAGATACGCAGTATTTT	CASSSLAGALTTSTDTQYF	TRBV27	TRBJ2-3	few	TRBD2
TGTGCCAGCAGTGATCTAGTGGAGACCCAGTACTTC	CASSDLVETQYF	TRBV25-1	TRBJ2-5	few	.
TGTGCCAGCACATATCATGGACAGGGCAGCAATCAGCCCCAGCATTTT	CASTYHGQGSNQPQHF	TRBV28	TRBJ1-5	.	TRBD1
TGTGCCAGTAGCTCCTCAGGGGGCGAGCAGTACTTC	CASSSSGGEQYF	TRBV19	TRBJ2-7	few	TRBD1
TGTGCCTGGAGGTATAACACTGAAGCTTTCTTT	CAWRYNTEAFF	TRBV30	TRBJ1-1	.	.
TGTGCCAGCAGTGACCCTAGGTGGGGACACCTAGAAGCTTTCTTT	CASSDPRWGHLEAFF	TRBV6-1	TRBJ1-1	.	.
TGTGCCAGCAGTTTATTGACTGACGGGAACACTGAAGCTTTCTTT	CASSLLTDGNTEAFF	TRBV28	TRBJ1-1	few	.
TGCAGCGTTGGAGCAGGGCTCCCCGCAGATACGCAGTATTTT	CSVGAGLPADTQYF	TRBV29-1	TRBJ2-3	few	.
TGTGCCAGCAGCGTACATGCCTTGACAGGGAACACCGGGGAGCTGTTTTTT	CASSVHALTGNTGELFF	TRBV9	TRBJ2-2	.	.
TGTGCCAGCAGCTCCAATGGGCGCTACACCTTC	CASSSNGRYTF	TRBV5-4	TRBJ1-2	.	.
TGTGCCTGGAGTAGAACAGGGGGTCCCTACGAGCAGTACTTC	CAWSRTGGPYEQYF	TRBV30	TRBJ2-7	.	TRBD1
TGTGCCAGTAGCTTAGACAGGGGCGAGACCCAGTACTTC	CASSLDRGETQYF	TRBV7-2	TRBJ2-5	.	TRBD1
TGTGCCAGCAGGCTGCAGGGGGATCAGCCCCAGCATTTT	CASRLQGDQPQHF	TRBV28	TRBJ1-5	.	TRBD1
TGTGCCATCAGTGAGTCAGAGGGAAACACCATATATTTT	CAISESEGNTIYF	TRBV10-3	TRBJ1-3	few	.
TGTGCCAGCAGTGAAGGGTTGGCAGGCTCTGGAAACACCATATATTTT	CASSEGLAGSGNTIYF	TRBV6-1	TRBJ1-3	few	.
TGTGCCAGCAGCATGCTTGGGACAGGGGGGGAAGCTTTCTTT	CASSMLGTGGEAFF	TRBV7-8	TRBJ1-1	few	TRBD1
TGTGCCAGCAGTGACAGGGGCGGGTGGACCCAGTACTTC	CASSDRGGWTQYF	TRBV6-1	TRBJ2-5	few	.
TGTGCCGCCCAGGGGGCGGGTGAGTACGAGCAGTACTTC	CAAQGAGEYEQYF	TRBV10-3	TRBJ2-7	.	TRBD1
TGTGCCAGCAGCGCCATCGGGGGGGCCGATCAAGAGACCCAGTACTTC	CASSAIGGADQETQYF	TRBV5-4	TRBJ2-5	few	TRBD2
TGTGCCAGCAGCTCCGTGGGGGACAGAGGTCAGCCCCAGCATTTT	CASSSVGDRGQPQHF	TRBV7-9	TRBJ1-5	.	TRBD1
TGTGCCAGCAGCCAGACAGATCAGCCCCAGCATTTT	CASSQTDQPQHF	TRBV16	TRBJ1-5	few	.
TGTGCCAGCAGCCCGTCCCCGGGACTAGCGGGAGGGTTCGACGAGCAGTACTTC	CASSPSPGLAGGFDEQYF	TRBV5-6	TRBJ2-7	few	TRBD2
TGTGCCAGCAGGACCTTAGGGACAGGGGTATCTAATGAAAAACTGTTTTTT	CASRTLGTGVSNEKLFF	TRBV7-8	TRBJ1-4	.	TRBD1
TGCGCCAGCAGCCAAGAGGGTAGCGGGGGGCCACAAGAGACCCAGTACTTC	CASSQEGSGGPQETQYF	TRBV4-1	TRBJ2-5	.	TRBD2
TGCAGCGTTTGGCAGGGGCGAGAGAATGAGCAGTTCTTC	CSVWQGRENEQFF	TRBV29-1	TRBJ2-1	few	.